One sample yielded the 28 T cell receptor beta chains listed below, sequenced in a study. Each CDR3 protein is one row after TCRdb ran MiXCR on the RT-PCR reads. The table lists about 680,000 distinct CDR3 sequences, 13% to 15% of them singletons. The sample taken for sequencing was memory CD4+ T cells from blood. The receptors originated from a female donor in good health, serving as a healthy control.

This clonotype was observed a few times. The J gene is TRBJ2-1, the V gene TRBV30, with D tentatively TRBD1 or TRBD2 (5 bases each). CDR1 is GTSNPN, CDR2 SVGIG, per germline (reference sequence). The CDR3 spans 13 residues. V was trimmed by 2 bases and J by 11 bases, leaving 16 bases between them. Here the CDR3 DNA reads TGTGCCTGGAGTACCGACGGGGCTAGCCAGCAGTTCTTC. Its protein is CAWSTDGASQQFF.

This clonotype occurred a few times. This chain uses TRBV5-5 with TRBJ1-5, with TRBD1 as a possible D gene (6 bases). With 1 base removed from V and 5 bases from J, the gap between germline ends came to 13 bases. Germline V gives CDR1 SGHKS, CDR2 YYEKEE (reference sequence). This CDR3 is 15 amino acids long. As DNA, the CDR3 is TGTGCCAGCAGCTTGTCAGGGGTGACTTATCAGCCCCAGCATTTT. The encoded protein is CASSLSGVTYQPQHF.

CDR3 in DNA: TGTGCCAGCTCACCTGCCCTGAACACTGAAGCTTTCTTT. Amino acid sequence: CASSPALNTEAFF. The J gene is TRBJ1-1, the V gene TRBV18, with D unresolved. The CDR3 extends over 13 amino acids. Germline values: CDR1 KGHSH, CDR2 LQKENI. V was pared by 3 bases and J by 0 bases, with 5 bases between.

This clonotype was seen repeatedly, ten times or more. J is TRBJ1-1 and V is TRBV20-1, with D possibly TRBD1 on 5 matching bases. The CDR3 spans 16 residues. V was shortened by 4 bases and J by 5 bases, with 23 bases between the two germline ends. The germline V gene has CDR1 DFQATT and CDR2 SNEGSKA (reference sequence). This CDR3 reads CSAILDKGPWGTEAFF. In DNA, the CDR3 is TGCAGTGCTATCTTGGATAAGGGGCCGTGGGGTACTGAAGCTTTCTTT.

This clonotype has only a few counts. The chain carries TRBV30 and TRBJ1-1; no firm D call. CDR1 and CDR2 from the germline V gene are GTSNPN and SVGIG (reference sequence). CDR3 size: 13 residues. Trimming removed 2 bases at V and 0 bases at J, with 7 bases between. The CDR3 region has the DNA TGTGCCTGGAGTAGGAATATGAACACTGAAGCTTTCTTT. Residues: CAWSRNMNTEAFF.

This clonotype has at least ten counts. The V and J genes are TRBV7-2 and TRBJ2-7; D is possibly TRBD1 (6 bases). Trimming took off 0 bases at V and 6 bases at J, with 9 bases between the two ends. CDR1 and CDR2 from the germline V gene are SGHTA and FQGNSA. The CDR3 runs 13 residues. The CDR3 sequence: CASSLALGGEQYF. CDR3 DNA: TGTGCCAGCAGCTTAGCGCTAGGGGGCGAGCAGTACTTC. Full variable domain (missing parts from reference TRBV7-2 and TRBJ2-7): GAGVSQSPSNKVTEKGKDVELRCDPISGHTALYWYRQSLGQGLEFLIYFQGNSAPDKSGLPSDRFSAERTGGSVSTLTIQRTQQEDSAVYLCASSLALGGEQYFGPGTRLTVT.

This clonotype was recorded at least ten times. The J gene is TRBJ2-1, the V gene TRBV24-1; D gene ambiguous. V was trimmed by 7 bases and J by 0 bases, leaving 9 bases between them. Germline CDR1 KGHDR, CDR2 SFDVKD. The CDR3 totals 14 residues. The CDR3 DNA follows: TGTGCCACCAGGAGCAGCAGCTCCTACAATGAGCAGTTCTTC. The encoded protein is CATRSSSSYNEQFF.

Many counts were recorded for this clonotype. The V and J genes are TRBV12-3 or TRBV12-4 and TRBJ2-1; D call uncertain. This CDR3 region has 14 residues. V was pared by 6 bases and J by 5 bases, with 14 bases between. This CDR3 reads CASSLTLQHNEQFF. CDR3 in DNA: TGTGCCAGCAGCCTGACCCTTCAGCACAATGAGCAGTTCTTC.

In its sample, this clonotype was seen many times. This chain links TRBV7-9 with TRBJ2-3, with no clear D. Looked up from germline, CDR1 is SEHNR and CDR2 is FQNEAQ (reference sequence). V lost 3 bases to trimming and J lost 2 bases, with 9 bases between them. The length of the CDR3 is 14 residues. CDR3 in amino acids: CASSFNGYTDTQYF. The CDR3 DNA is TGTGCCAGCAGCTTTAACGGCTACACAGATACGCAGTATTTT.

Many counts were recorded for this clonotype. The chain carries TRBV6-5 and TRBJ2-5; D is perhaps TRBD1 (6 bases). Germline CDR1 is MNHEY and CDR2 is SVGAGI. The CDR3 is made up of 14 amino acids. V was clipped by 6 bases and J by 1 base, with 12 bases between them. Here the CDR3 DNA reads TGTGCCAGCAGACGTGGGGACACCCAAGAGACCCAGTACTTC. This codes for CASRRGDTQETQYF.

This clonotype has at least ten counts. The chain couples TRBV20-1 to TRBJ2-3; 9 bases match TRBD2. Germline CDR1 DFQATT, CDR2 SNEGSKA (reference sequence). Trimming at V came to 5 bases and at J to 0 bases, leaving 15 bases not matched to a gene. The CDR3 spans 18 residues. The CDR3 bases are TGCAGTGCTGTTAGTGGGACTAGCAGTGTTTCTAGCACAGATACGCAGTATTTT. It specifies CSAVSGTSSVSSTDTQYF.

This clonotype was recorded at least ten times. The chain employs TRBV27 and TRBJ1-5, with 9 positions matching TRBD1. The CDR3 has 16 residues. Germline V lookup: CDR1 MNHEY, CDR2 SMNVEV (reference sequence). Losses at the gene ends were 3 bases for V and 2 bases for J; bases not matched to a gene: 5. CDR3 region: CASSLGTGSGNQPQHF. CDR3 nucleotides: TGTGCCAGCAGTTTGGGGACAGGGTCTGGCAATCAGCCCCAGCATTTT.

This clonotype was picked up a small number of times. The J gene is TRBJ2-3, the V gene TRBV5-1; D gene ambiguous. This CDR3 region has 13 residues. CDR1 and CDR2 from the germline V gene are SGHRS and YFSETQ. Deletions cut 2 bases from V and 5 bases from J, with 9 bases between. The CDR3 region has the DNA TGCGCCAGCAGCTTAGACGGAGAAGATACGCAGTATTTT. This codes for CASSLDGEDTQYF.

The chain links TRBV28 to TRBJ2-1, with 9 positions matching TRBD2. With 6 bases clipped from V and 6 bases from J, the junction kept 15 bases outside the gene matches. CDR1 MDHEN and CDR2 SYDVKM come from the germline V gene. This CDR3 region has 17 residues. The CDR3 nucleotides read TGTGCCAGCAGCGAACCGATTAGCGGGAGTTACGGCAATGAGCAGTTCTTC. Its protein is CASSEPISGSYGNEQFF.

The chain links TRBV27 to TRBJ1-4, with no clear D. The length of the CDR3 is 13 residues. The ends were cut back, 5 bases at V and 7 bases at J, with 11 bases in the middle. CDR1 is MNHEY and CDR2 is SMNVEV in the germline V gene (reference sequence). CDR3 nucleotides: TGTGCCAGCAGTGTGCCTGGGCGTGAAAAACTGTTTTTT. Its protein is CASSVPGREKLFF.

This clonotype has at least ten counts. The V call is TRBV13, the J call TRBJ2-3; D is unresolved. Trimming shortened V by 4 bases and J by 4 bases, and 6 bases separated the two germline ends. Germline CDR1 is PRHDT and CDR2 is FYEKMQ (reference sequence). This CDR3 is 12 amino acids long. The CDR3 reads CASSSYADTQYF. The CDR3, as DNA: TGTGCCAGCAGCTCATACGCAGATACGCAGTATTTT.

CDR3 DNA: TGTGCCAGCAGTTTATTGGTCGACGGGGAGCTGTTTTTT. Translating gives CASSLLVDGELFF. This sequence joins TRBV12-3 or TRBV12-4 and TRBJ2-2; D remains ambiguous. The CDR3 length is 13 residues. V shed 2 bases and J shed 7 bases, with 8 bases lying between them.

This clonotype appeared a few times. The chain employs TRBV11-2 and TRBJ1-4; D is ambiguous. The length of the CDR3 is 16 residues. V gave up 4 bases and J gave up 4 bases, with 16 bases separating them. Germline values: CDR1 SGHAT, CDR2 FQNNGV. The CDR3 DNA is TGTGCCAGCAGCTCAATACGCCACATGAATAATGAAAAACTGTTTTTT. Its protein is CASSSIRHMNNEKLFF.

This clonotype was observed many times. V and J are TRBV29-1 and TRBJ2-5; 8 bases line up with TRBD2. The trim removed 6 bases at V and 4 bases at J, leaving 10 bases unmatched. Germline V CDR1 and CDR2: SQVTM, ANQGSEA. There are 14 residues in the CDR3. CDR3 DNA sequence: TGCAGCGTCGGGAGGGACGCAAGCGGAGAGACCCAGTACTTC. This gives the protein CSVGRDASGETQYF.

This clonotype was found a few times. This rearrangement joins TRBV11-2 to TRBJ1-2, with D unclear. The germline V and J ends were trimmed by 1 base and 5 bases, with 11 bases remaining between them. Per the germline V gene, CDR1 is SGHAT and CDR2 is FQNNGV. The CDR3 has 14 amino acids. The CDR3 bases are TGTGCCAGCAGCTTAGGCTCAGATAAATATGGCTACACCTTC. It yields the protein CASSLGSDKYGYTF.

This rearrangement joins TRBV20-1 to TRBJ2-3; 8 nucleotides agree with TRBD2. Germline values: CDR1 DFQATT, CDR2 SNEGSKA (reference sequence). The junction had 10 bases not matched to a gene; V was cut back by 7 bases and J by 4 bases. The CDR3 loop spans 14 amino acids. CDR3 sequence reads: CSDQVAGSADTQYF. The CDR3 DNA sequence: TGCAGTGATCAGGTAGCGGGATCTGCAGATACGCAGTATTTT.

This rearrangement joins TRBV6-2 or TRBV6-3 to TRBJ1-5; D perhaps matches TRBD1 (6 bases). Germline V gene data show CDR1 as MNHEY and CDR2 as SVGEGT. Trimming took 4 bases from V and 2 from J, leaving 15 bases between them. CDR3 length: 16 residues. The CDR3 nucleotides are TGTGCCAGCAGTTCTCAAGGGGGAAATGGCAATCAGCCCCAGCATTTT. It yields the protein CASSSQGGNGNQPQHF.

This clonotype showed up just a few times. CDR3 DNA: TGCAGTGCTACGCGACAGGGAACGTCGGCGAACACTGAAGCTTTCTTT. It translates to CSATRQGTSANTEAFF. The rearrangement links TRBV20-1 to TRBJ1-1; 7 positions match TRBD1. The CDR3 spans 16 residues. Trimming at V came to 4 bases and at J to 1 base, leaving 12 bases not matched to a gene. Germline V gene sequence: CDR1 DFQATT, CDR2 SNEGSKA (reference sequence).

In the case of this clonotype: A much larger clone lies one base from this, so it may be a read error. This chain links TRBV7-2 with TRBJ1-1; D gene unclear. With 5 bases removed from V and 7 bases from J, the gap between germline ends came to 14 bases. The germline V gene encodes CDR1 SGHTA and CDR2 FQGNSA. This CDR3 spans 13 amino acids. CDR3: CASSLKEEYEAFF. CDR3 DNA: TGTGCCAGCAGCCTCAAAGAGGAATATGAAGCTTTCTTT.

This sequence joins TRBV7-9 and TRBJ2-1; TRBD1 matches 10 bases. V lost 8 bases to trimming and J lost 6 bases; unmatched junction nucleotides: 10. This CDR3 has 15 amino acids. CDR1 is SEHNR, CDR2 FQNEAQ, per germline (reference sequence). This CDR3 reads CASGGDRGAANEQFF. CDR3 sequence (DNA): TGTGCCAGCGGGGGGGACAGGGGAGCGGCCAATGAGCAGTTCTTC. Using reference TRBV7-9 and TRBJ2-1 for the parts outside the CDR3, the full variable domain is DTGVSQNPRHKITKRGQNVTFRCDPISEHNRLYWYRQTLGQGPEFLTYFQNEAQLEKSRLLSDRFSAERPKGSFSTLEIQRTEQGDSAMYLCASGGDRGAANEQFFGPGTRLTVL.

In its sample, this clonotype was seen many times. This sequence joins TRBV5-1 and TRBJ2-7, with D perhaps TRBD1 or TRBD2 (5 bases each). Trimming removed 2 bases at V and 7 bases at J, with 16 bases between. CDR1 SGHRS and CDR2 YFSETQ come from the germline V gene. This CDR3 has 14 amino acids. CDR3 in amino acids: CASSFGTATGEQYF. The CDR3 DNA sequence: TGCGCCAGCAGCTTCGGGACCGCGACGGGGGAGCAGTACTTC.

The CDR3 DNA is TGTGCCAGCAGCGCGGACGGGGGGGTCACTGAAGCTTTCTTT. Translating gives CASSADGGVTEAFF. The chain couples TRBV13 to TRBJ1-1; D may be TRBD1 (5 bases). Trimming stripped 5 bases from V and 4 bases from J, with 14 bases between. There are 14 residues in the CDR3. Germline values: CDR1 PRHDT, CDR2 FYEKMQ (reference sequence). Full variable domain (remainder filled in from reference TRBV13 and TRBJ1-1): AAGVIQSPRHLIKEKRETATLKCYPIPRHDTVYWYQQGPGQDPQFLISFYEKMQSDKGSIPDRFSAQQFSDYHSELNMSSLELGDSALYFCASSADGGVTEAFFGQGTRLTVV.

This clonotype was seen more than once but under ten times. The chain combines TRBV10-3 with TRBJ1-1, with 9 bases that match TRBD1. Germline V gives CDR1 ENHRY, CDR2 SYGVKD. With V trimmed by 7 bases and J by 6 bases, 9 bases remained unmatched. The CDR3 has 14 amino acids. The CDR3 spells CAITSTQGAAEAFF. The CDR3 region has the DNA TGTGCCATCACTTCTACACAGGGGGCCGCTGAAGCTTTCTTT.